What follows are 14 T cell receptor beta chains derived from one specimen sequenced in a study of lymphopenia after photon versus proton radiotherapy. TCRdb's table, derived via immunoSEQ multiplex PCR, lists solely in-frame clones and lacks some. The repertoire holds tens of thousands of clones, with about 86% as singletons. The sequencing here drew on peripheral blood, taken from a patient treated with proton-based radiotherapy. The receptors originated from a woman in her sixties or seventies with pancreatic cancer. Some clones in this sample may be carry-over from other donors' samples.

Of note for this clone: The junction departs from the called germline gene at one end, perhaps through a read error. V usage is TRBV14 and J usage is TRBJ2-3, with D perhaps TRBD1 (5 bases). The CDR3 is 14 residues long. Germline V lookup: CDR1 SGHDN, CDR2 FVKESK. The CDR3 DNA reads TGTGCCAGCAGCCAAGCTGGCCAGACAGTTACGCAGTATTTT. The encoded protein is CASSQAGQTVTQYF. Full variable domain (rest looked up from reference TRBV14 and TRBJ2-3): EAGVTQFPSHSVIEKGQTVTLRCDPISGHDNLYWYRRVMGKEIKFLLHFVKESKQDESGMPNNRFLAERTGGTYSTLKVQPAELEDSGVYFCASSQAGQTVTQYFGPGTRLTVL.

The chain combines TRBV10-3 with TRBJ2-1; 14 bases agree with TRBD2. The ends lost 3 bases at V and 8 bases at J; junction bases unmatched: 3. Germline V CDR1 and CDR2: ENHRY, SYGVKD. There are 15 residues in the CDR3. CDR3: CAISDGTSGSYEQFF. The CDR3 nucleotides read TGTGCCATCAGTGATGGGACTAGCGGGAGTTATGAGCAGTTCTTC.

CDR3 sequence reads: CASSEWGQPQHF. DNA of the CDR3: TGTGCCAGCAGTGAATGGGGTCAGCCCCAGCATTTT. The chain uses TRBV6-1 and TRBJ1-5, with no clear D. V lost 2 bases to trimming and J lost 6 bases, with 5 bases between them. Germline CDR1 reads MNHNS; CDR2 reads SASEGT. The CDR3 spans 12 residues.

The CDR3 sequence is CASSISRVETQYF. The CDR3 DNA reads as TGTGCCAGTAGTATCTCAAGGGTAGAGACCCAGTACTTC. V gene TRBV19 combines with J gene TRBJ2-5, with D unclear. The CDR3 spans 13 residues. From germline, CDR1 is LNHDA and CDR2 SQIVND (reference sequence). Trimming pared 3 bases from V and 4 bases from J, leaving 9 bases between.

The rearrangement links TRBV7-8 to TRBJ1-6; 9 nucleotides line up with TRBD1. CDR1 and CDR2 from the germline V gene are SGHVS and FQNEAQ. Trimming cost V 4 bases and J 5 bases; bases outside gene matches: 9. The CDR3 has 17 residues. CDR3 protein: CASSSPDRGGDNSPLHF. CDR3 nucleotide sequence: TGTGCCAGCAGCTCTCCGGACAGGGGCGGCGATAATTCACCCCTCCACTTT.

This chain connects TRBV7-8 to TRBJ2-1, with a possible D match to TRBD2 (5 bases). This CDR3 spans 15 amino acids. Trimming removed 1 base from V and 0 bases from J, with 7 bases in between. Germline CDR1 SGHVS, CDR2 FQNEAQ. The CDR3: CASSLEGSSYNEQFF. CDR3 DNA sequence: TGTGCCAGCAGCTTAGAAGGGAGCTCCTACAATGAGCAGTTCTTC.

The chain has TRBV5-1 and TRBJ2-1, with 14 bases identical to TRBD2. CDR1 SGHRS and CDR2 YFSETQ come from the germline V gene. The CDR3 totals 19 residues. The V segment lost 4 bases and the J segment 4 bases; nucleotides outside the gene matches: 13. The CDR3 spells CASSLAGTSGSSSYNEQFF. The CDR3, as DNA: TGCGCCAGCAGCCTGGCTGGGACTAGCGGGAGTTCCTCGTACAATGAGCAGTTCTTC.

This chain uses TRBV27 with TRBJ2-7; D is unresolved. Trimming removed 6 bases from V and 1 base from J, with 13 bases in between. Germline V gene data show CDR1 as MNHEY and CDR2 as SMNVEV (reference sequence). CDR3 length: 14 residues. CDR3 in DNA: TGTGCCAGCAGCCCGACGACGGATTCCTACGAGCAGTACTTC. Translated, it gives CASSPTTDSYEQYF.

This clone was seen once. This sequence joins TRBV10-3 and TRBJ2-7, with D perhaps matching TRBD2 (6 bases). This CDR3 contains 12 residues. From germline, CDR1 is ENHRY and CDR2 SYGVKD. Between the trimmed V and J ends, which lost 10 bases and 3 bases, there was a span of 13 bases. Here the CDR3 DNA reads TGTGCCAGCGGGACTTCTTTCTACGAGCAGTACTTC. Residues: CASGTSFYEQYF.

This clone was counted a single time. The genes are TRBV29-1 and TRBJ2-7; D unresolved. Between the trimmed V and J ends, which lost 3 bases and 2 bases, there was a span of 17 bases. The CDR3 covers 15 residues. From germline, CDR1 is SQVTM and CDR2 ANQGSEA. CDR3: CSVESGVTATYEQYF. The CDR3 nucleotides are TGCAGCGTTGAGAGTGGCGTAACGGCTACCTACGAGCAGTACTTC.

For the CDR3, the DNA is TGTGCCAGCAGCTCACTCCGGGACAGGGTAACGGGCACTGAAGCTTTCTTT. Protein sequence: CASSSLRDRVTGTEAFF. The chain employs TRBV5-6 and TRBJ1-1, with TRBD1 identical over 9 bases. CDR3 length: 17 residues. Per germline, CDR1 SGHDT and CDR2 YYEEEE. V trimming: 3 bases; J trimming: 4 bases; junction bases outside the gene matches: 13.

The chain recombines TRBV13 with TRBJ2-5; 9 bases align to TRBD2. This CDR3 has 20 amino acids. Germline CDR1 reads PRHDT; CDR2 reads FYEKMQ (reference sequence). The V and J ends lost 4 bases and 5 bases, in that order; junction bases with no gene match: 23. The CDR3 nucleotides read TGTGCCAGCAGCTACCTGCCCGGATGGCGGGAGGGCCCTCGGGAGGAGACCCAGTACTTC. Its protein is CASSYLPGWREGPREETQYF.

In its sample, this clone was seen a few times. The gene calls are TRBV5-1 and TRBJ2-3; TRBD1 agrees at 8 bases. The CDR3 is made up of 15 amino acids. V shed 4 bases and J 4 bases; nucleotides not matched to a gene: 8. CDR1 is SGHRS and CDR2 is YFSETQ in the germline V gene. The CDR3 sequence: CASSAGQGAADTQYF. CDR3 sequence (DNA): TGCGCCAGCAGCGCAGGACAGGGTGCGGCAGATACGCAGTATTTT.

The chain links TRBV27 to TRBJ2-3; the D gene could be TRBD1 or TRBD2 (5 bases each). The CDR3 covers 14 residues. CDR1 and CDR2 (germline): MNHEY, SMNVEV (reference sequence). Deletions cut 1 base from V and 3 bases from J, with 8 bases between. This CDR3 is CASSLWDGTDTQYF. Here the CDR3 DNA reads TGTGCCAGCAGTTTATGGGACGGGACAGATACGCAGTATTTT.